Each of the 5 T cell receptor beta chains below was sequenced from the same sample in a study of T cell responses to AZD1222 COVID-19 vaccine. Repertoires were generated with immunoSEQ multiplex PCR, while TCRdb's copy carries only in-frame clones and drops some. The table lists 100,000 to 150,000 clones, roughly 90% of them singletons. This material consisted of peripheral blood, taken 28 days after the second dose of the MenACWY control vaccine. The receptor set was obtained from an adult who received the MenACWY meningococcal vaccine as a control.

CDR3 sequence: CASSPTSSVIGSPLHF. The CDR3 region has the DNA TGTGCCAGCTCACCAACTTCTTCAGTGATCGGGTCACCCCTCCACTTT. The chain combines TRBV18 with TRBJ1-6; D uncertain. There are 16 residues in the CDR3. V was pared by 2 bases and J by 10 bases, with 18 bases between. The germline V gene encodes CDR1 KGHSH and CDR2 LQKENI.

The chain uses TRBV18 and TRBJ2-2, with a tentative D call TRBD2 (5 bases). Trimming cost V 3 bases and J 8 bases, with 22 bases left between them. Germline V gene lookup returns CDR1 KGHSH and CDR2 LQKENI. The CDR3 loop spans 17 amino acids. Here the CDR3 DNA reads TGTGCCAGCTCACCGGGATTGGCCAGATCGGAGGCGGGGGAGCTGTTTTTT. This sequence encodes CASSPGLARSEAGELFF.

This sequence joins TRBV28 and TRBJ2-3; 7 nucleotides agree with TRBD2. The CDR3 has 15 amino acids. The germline V gene encodes CDR1 MDHEN and CDR2 SYDVKM. The V gene end was trimmed by 10 bases and the J gene end by 2 bases; junction bases not matched to a gene: 12. CDR3 DNA sequence: TGTGCCACAGAATCCGGGGCGGGGGACACAGATACGCAGTATTTT. Protein product: CATESGAGDTDTQYF.

This chain connects TRBV29-1 to TRBJ2-7, with D possibly TRBD1 on 6 matching bases. Germline CDR1 is SQVTM and CDR2 is ANQGSEA. The length of the CDR3 is 14 residues. V was pared by 0 bases and J by 3 bases, with 12 bases between. CDR3 coding DNA: TGCAGCGTTGAAGATCGCCAGGGGATCTACGAGCAGTACTTC. Protein: CSVEDRQGIYEQYF.

The chain is built from TRBV19 and TRBJ1-1; possible D gene TRBD1, 5 bases. The germline gives CDR1 LNHDA, CDR2 SQIVND (reference sequence). The germline V and J ends were trimmed by 3 bases and 0 bases, with 8 bases remaining between them. The CDR3 extends over 14 amino acids. The CDR3 reads CASSIGTLNTEAFF. The CDR3, as DNA: TGTGCCAGTAGTATCGGGACGTTGAACACTGAAGCTTTCTTT.